This T cell receptor beta chain was profiled in a study of cytomegalovirus exposure and HLA in healthy donors. Overall study: A preliminary data release comprised tens of millions of unique TCRs obtained from HLA-typed donors.

Study-level points and caveats: TCR beta V- and J-gene trimming, according to a later analysis, was linked to a missense DCLRE1C variant. Some public TCRs appeared in many individuals, while most sequences were rare.

This PCR relied on a set of 60 Vbeta primers and 13 Jbeta primers. Data came from immunoSEQ multiplex PCR; TCRdb stores just in-frame clones and leaves some out. This sample yields 150,000 to 200,000 clones, of which around 80% are seen a single time; roughly 6.2% belongs to the top ten. This CDR3 spans 16 amino acids. The trim removed 4 bases at V and 0 bases at J, leaving 9 bases unmatched. Germline lookup yields CDR1 MNHEY and CDR2 SMNVEV (reference sequence). With respect to this clone: What it binds is not known.

The rearrangement uses TRBV27 and TRBJ2-7; the match to TRBD1 covers 7 bases. The sequencing input was PBMCs. The clonotype was recovered from a male donor in good health and CMV-seropositive. This CDR3 is CASSSMDRTPSYEQYF. The CDR3 DNA sequence: TGTGCCAGCAGTTCGATGGACAGGACTCCCTCCTACGAGCAGTACTTC.